This T cell receptor (beta chain) comes out of a study of T cell responses to AZD1222 COVID-19 vaccine. General observations from the study: It was only after the peak T cell response that any repertoires were sampled. Among the donors, most were white British and more were female, and clonal diversity was possibly underestimated. Along spike, vaccine-associated CD4 TCRs were found throughout, with dominance at 160-218 and 743-854.

For this clone: No antigen is known for it.

TCRdb keeps only in-frame clones here, not all; method: immunoSEQ multiplex PCR. The profile shows around 100,000 clones, 85% of them singletons. Sequencing was performed on peripheral blood, taken 28 days after the second AZD1222 dose. The clonotype originates from an adult who received the AZD1222 COVID-19 vaccine.

Here the CDR3 reads CASSELDREGSPLHF. The CDR3, as DNA: TGTGCCAGCAGTGAGTTGGACAGGGAGGGTTCACCCCTCCACTTT. The chain is built from TRBV2 and TRBJ1-6; 8 nucleotides line up with TRBD1. J lost 9 bases, V lost 3 bases, and 7 bases had no gene match. CDR1 SNHLY and CDR2 FYNNEI come from the germline V gene. The CDR3 is made up of 15 amino acids. Combining the CDR3 with reference TRBV2 and TRBJ1-6 gives the whole variable domain EPEVTQTPSHQVTQMGQEVILRCVPISNHLYFYWYRQILGQKVEFLVSFYNNEISEKSEIFDDQFSVERPDGSNFTLKIRSTKLEDSAMYFCASSELDREGSPLHFGNGTRLTVT.